The clone carrying this T cell receptor beta chain was recorded a few times. No antigen is known for it. The data were taken from a study of T-cell memory formation after mild COVID-19. Broader study findings: Some clones that responded turned up in pre-infection memory, which suggests that cross-reactive memory joined in.

J gave up 5 bases and V 4 bases, and 4 bases lay outside the gene matches. There are 15 residues in the CDR3. Germline V gene lookup returns CDR1 SGHRS and CDR2 YFSETQ. TCRdb re-called the 5' RACE reads with MiXCR, one entry per CDR3 protein. The sample includes under 250,000 distinct CDR3 sequences, around 10% of them seen just once. The sequenced sample was PBMCs or a T cell subset sorted from them (not recorded which). This TCR came from a man aged 18 to 29 who had mild COVID-19 (a few samples of this study predate the infection). Cell type and time point are not known. The V and J genes are TRBV5-1 and TRBJ2-5; TRBD2 matches 14 bases. CDR3 region: CASSGWTSGGETQYF. For the CDR3, the DNA is TGCGCCAGCAGCGGCTGGACTAGCGGGGGGGAGACCCAGTACTTC.